Included here is one T cell receptor beta chain sequence, with context. Antigen unknown. The germline gives CDR1 SGHRS, CDR2 YFSETQ. V was clipped by 2 bases and J by 8 bases; unmatched bases: 7. The CDR3 runs 14 residues. The second PCR ran about 6 to 12 cycles with a sample-barcoded 5' primer and J-beta primers. Sequencing of every sample gave 2.5 million or more CDR3-containing paired-end reads. One entry per CDR3 protein, called by TCRdb with MiXCR from the 5' RACE reads. The sample lists about 720,000 distinct CDR3 sequences; about 25% were seen once. The sample is drawn from a study of blood T cells in healthy people across ages. Donors were healthy Caucasian individuals from Russia aged roughly 6 to 90. General observations from the study: For the donors, CMV status was unknown and possibly confounded expanded clonotype changes.

These same records also appear under a second study, on T cells of mothers and their children. This second report adds: Unrelated pairs and related pairs have their TCR recombination output shaped similarly by thymic selection.

This receptor was taken from a boy aged 5-17 years in good health. The chain joins TRBV5-1 to TRBJ1-2; TRBD1 matches at 9 bases. The source material was blood. CDR3 protein: CASSFTGGAEGYTF. The CDR3, as DNA: TGCGCCAGCAGCTTTACAGGGGGCGCGGAAGGCTACACCTTC.